This T cell receptor beta chain emerged from a study of blood T cell repertoires in COVID-19. Study-level information: The origin of the acute and convalescent COVID-19 samples was the United States, Italy and Spain.

Losses at the gene ends were 5 bases for V and 1 base for J; bases not matched to a gene: 6. Per the germline V gene, CDR1 is SGHVS and CDR2 is FNYEAQ. The CDR3 contains 15 residues. In the authors' methods: Amplification of reference gene primers was used by the study to estimate nucleated cell counts. Clones were read by immunoSEQ multiplex PCR, and TCRdb kept only the in-frame ones, dropping some. V and J calls and clone size come straight from that table; D and trimming were deduced from the DNA. Of 40,000 to 45,000 clones listed, 90% are singletons. The sample comprised peripheral blood. The receptor comes from a human donor in a cohort sampled during active COVID-19. This chain uses TRBV7-6 with TRBJ1-1, with 8 bases fitting TRBD1. In DNA form, the CDR3 reads TGTGCCAGCAGCCCACCCGGGACAGGGAACACTGAAGCTTTCTTT. Residues: CASSPPGTGNTEAFF.